This T cell receptor (beta chain) was documented in a study of regulatory T cells in long-lasting Graves disease. Study-wide points: Sampling was limited to peripheral blood rather than thyroid tissue. Relative to new patients (roughly 1,000), persistent patients exhibited greater sharing of public clonotypes (around 3,000).

The CDR3 runs 14 residues. Per germline, CDR1 MNHEY and CDR2 SMNVEV (reference sequence). About this clonotype itself: Its target is unknown. A much larger clone sits a single nucleotide away, making a read error possible.

Time point of the sample: persistent/refractory GD, antithyroid drugs over 5 years with positive TRAb. The TCR library used RNA extracted from PBMCs. Investigators report Graves' disease was diagnosed under American Thyroid Association guidelines. Those enrolled as patients came out of an endocrinology department in Xi'an, China. In building TCR beta libraries, iRepertoire HTBI primers were used together with Arm-PCR of CDR3 regions. MiXCR was run by TCRdb on the multiplex PCR reads, yielding one entry per CDR3 protein. This repertoire shows about 290,000 distinct CDR3 sequences, around a fifth found once; its top ten account for about 61%.

The V gene is TRBV27, the J gene TRBJ1-1; no firm D call. This receptor was identified in a female donor with Graves disease. Sequenced here: peripheral blood mononuclear cells (PBMCs), sampled when the disease was refractory, from a patient treated with antithyroid drugs. In nucleotides, the CDR3 is TGTGTCAGCAGTTTAGGGAGAGTGAACACTGAAGCTTTCTTT. Its protein is CVSSLGRVNTEAFF.